This T cell receptor (beta chain) was documented in a study of cytomegalovirus exposure and HLA in healthy donors. CDR1 is SGHDN and CDR2 is FVKESK in the germline V gene. The CDR3 consists of 14 residues. The ends were cut back, 0 bases at V and 8 bases at J, with 13 bases in the middle. Overall study results and limits: Across HLA loci, a later analysis found differing TCR association rates, with DRB1 most and HLA-C fewest.

The PCR was carried out with 60 Vbeta primers and 13 Jbeta primers. Per the study methods: It was a later analysis that counted approximately 81 million unique TCR beta chains, of which 9 million to 13 million were shared. Measured with immunoSEQ multiplex PCR; TCRdb has only the in-frame clones, and not every one. D and trimming were read from the DNA, whereas the V and J calls and clone size are those reported in that table. The top ten clones hold 1.6% of a sample with 190,000 or so clones, over 80% of them seen once. A remark on this clone: Antigen specificity is unknown.

The rearrangement uses TRBV14 and TRBJ1-2; the D gene is possibly TRBD1 (5 bases). The sample was PBMCs. The source is a man in his forties or fifties in good health and CMV-seronegative. The CDR3 is CASSQDGRVEGYTF. The CDR3 region has the DNA TGTGCCAGCAGCCAAGACGGCAGGGTGGAGGGCTACACCTTC.